The 2 T cell receptor beta chains below come from one sample, sequenced in a study of shared clonotypes between healthy human individuals (dated by TCRdb to about 2020). Library creation used the immunoSEQ multiplex PCR assay. TCRdb obtained this table from immuneACCESS and retained in-frame rearrangements with V and J assigned. These tables miss some clones; where compared with another copy, unresolved V genes account for less than half of the shortfall, and the remainder is unexplained. The sample yields 2 million to 2.5 million clones; 80% to 95% were counted once. In total, the top ten clones hold about 0.39% of the sample. Material for sequencing was naive CD4+ T cells from PBMCs. Sample cell subset or site, as interpreted from the label and publication: CD45RA+ positively selected. The receptors were sampled from a man between 18 and 35 years old in good health. Some clones in this sample may be carry-over from other donors' samples.

The DNA for the CDR3 is TGTGCCAGCAGCCTATCGTCGGTCAGAAACACCGGGGAGCTGTTTTTT. Its protein is CASSLSSVRNTGELFF. The J gene is TRBJ2-2, the V gene TRBV7-9; D call uncertain. V dropped 5 bases and J dropped 2 bases, with 15 bases sitting between them. The length of the CDR3 is 16 residues. Germline CDR1 and CDR2: SEHNR and FQNEAQ (reference sequence). Based on the CDR3 plus reference TRBV7-9 and TRBJ2-2, the full variable domain is DTGVSQNPRHKITKRGQNVTFRCDPISEHNRLYWYRQTLGQGPEFLTYFQNEAQLEKSRLLSDRFSAERPKGSFSTLEIQRTEQGDSAMYLCASSLSSVRNTGELFFGEGSRLTVL.

The chain links TRBV5-1 to TRBJ2-7; either TRBD1 or TRBD2 may supply D (5 bases each). CDR3 size: 15 residues. Trimming stripped 4 bases from V and 4 bases from J, with 18 bases between. Germline CDR1 SGHRS, CDR2 YFSETQ. CDR3 amino acids: CASSPISGTSYEQYF. For the CDR3, the DNA is TGCGCCAGCAGCCCTATATCGGGGACCTCATACGAGCAGTACTTC. The whole variable domain, remainder taken from reference TRBV5-1 and TRBJ2-7, is KAGVTQTPRYLIKTRGQQVTLSCSPISGHRSVSWYQQTPGQGLQFLFEYFSETQRNKGNFPGRFSGRQFSNSRSEMNVSTLELGDSALYLCASSPISGTSYEQYFGPGTRLTVT.